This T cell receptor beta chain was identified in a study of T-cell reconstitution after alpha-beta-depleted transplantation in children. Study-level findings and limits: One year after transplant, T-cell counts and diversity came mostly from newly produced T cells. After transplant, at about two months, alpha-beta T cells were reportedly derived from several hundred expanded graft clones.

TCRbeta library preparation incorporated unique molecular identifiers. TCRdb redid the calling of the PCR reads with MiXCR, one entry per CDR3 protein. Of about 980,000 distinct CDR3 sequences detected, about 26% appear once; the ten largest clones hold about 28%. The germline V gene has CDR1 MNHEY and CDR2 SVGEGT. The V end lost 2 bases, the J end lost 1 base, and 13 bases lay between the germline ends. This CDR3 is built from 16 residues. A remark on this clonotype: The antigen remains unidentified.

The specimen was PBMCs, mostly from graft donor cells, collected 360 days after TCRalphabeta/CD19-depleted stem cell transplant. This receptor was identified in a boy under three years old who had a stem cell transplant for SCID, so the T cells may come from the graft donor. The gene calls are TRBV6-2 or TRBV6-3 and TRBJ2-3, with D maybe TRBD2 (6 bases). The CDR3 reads CASSYNGTGGTDTQYF. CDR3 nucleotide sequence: TGTGCCAGCAGTTACAACGGGACGGGGGGCACAGATACGCAGTATTTT.